Below are 10 T cell receptor beta chains sequenced from a single sample in a study of cytomegalovirus exposure and HLA in healthy donors. PCR used 60 Vbeta primers and 13 Jbeta primers. This table comes from immunoSEQ multiplex PCR, and its TCRdb copy is limited to in-frame clones, with some not included. The sample contains about 130,000 clones, roughly two thirds of which appear only once. Source material: PBMCs. These receptors all come from a young man in good health and CMV-seropositive.

The chain joins TRBV7-9 to TRBJ2-5; D is perhaps TRBD2 (6 bases). Trimming removed 4 bases at V and 4 bases at J, with 13 bases between. There are 14 residues in the CDR3. The germline V gene has CDR1 SEHNR and CDR2 FQNEAQ (reference sequence). CDR3 nucleotides: TGTGCCAGCAGCTCTGCGGGAAAGGGAGAGACCCAGTACTTC. It encodes CASSSAGKGETQYF.

V and J are TRBV27 and TRBJ2-1, with D perhaps matching TRBD1 (6 bases). Trimming stripped 8 bases from V and 0 bases from J, with 14 bases between. Per germline, CDR1 MNHEY and CDR2 SMNVEV (reference sequence). The CDR3 runs 15 residues. CDR3 loop: CASGLRGSSYNEQFF. In DNA form, the CDR3 reads TGTGCCAGCGGGTTGAGGGGGAGCTCCTACAATGAGCAGTTCTTC.

This clone has only a few counts. This chain connects TRBV9 to TRBJ1-1; D perhaps matches TRBD1 (6 bases). CDR3 length equals 15 residues. V was pared by 0 bases and J by 3 bases, with 12 bases between. Germline V gene data show CDR1 as SGDLS and CDR2 as YYNGEE. CDR3 amino acids: CASSVVQGGDTEAFF. In DNA, the CDR3 is TGTGCCAGCAGCGTAGTACAAGGGGGAGACACTGAAGCTTTCTTT.

The chain links TRBV4-1 to TRBJ2-1, with D possibly TRBD2 on 6 matching bases. From germline, CDR1 is MGHRA and CDR2 YSYEKL. The CDR3 extends over 20 amino acids. Trimming left V 0 bases short and J 2 bases short, with 23 bases between. CDR3 DNA sequence: TGCGCCAGCAGCCAAGAAGGAAGAGGGCTGGGGGGTTATACCTACAATGAGCAGTTCTTC. Protein: CASSQEGRGLGGYTYNEQFF.

The V and J genes are TRBV5-4 and TRBJ2-3, with 8 nucleotides matching TRBD1. V dropped 0 bases and J dropped 4; count of bases not matched to a gene: 4. The CDR3 has 15 amino acids. Per the germline V gene, CDR1 is SGHNT and CDR2 is YYREEE (reference sequence). The CDR3 nucleotides are TGTGCCAGCAGCTTGGAATCAGGGGGCGCAGATACGCAGTATTTT. It translates to CASSLESGGADTQYF.

The sample holds a few counts of this clone. This chain joins TRBV7-6 and TRBJ2-7, with D possibly TRBD1 on 7 matching bases. CDR1 and CDR2 (germline): SGHVS, FNYEAQ. The CDR3 spans 15 residues. Trimming left V 5 bases short and J 5 bases short, with 19 bases between. CDR3: CASSTLTGTRDEQYF. In DNA form, the CDR3 reads TGTGCCAGCAGCACCTTGACAGGGACTCGCGACGAGCAGTACTTC. Combining the CDR3 with reference TRBV7-6 and TRBJ2-7 gives the whole variable domain GAGVSQSPRYKVTKRGQDVALRCDPISGHVSLYWYRQALGQGPEFLTYFNYEAQQDKSGLPNDRFSAERPEGSISTLTIQRTEQRDSAMYRCASSTLTGTRDEQYFGPGTRLTVT.

The rearrangement joins TRBV15 to TRBJ1-5, with D perhaps matching TRBD1 (5 bases). The V end lost 2 bases, the J end lost 2 bases, and 13 bases lay between the germline ends. The CDR3 totals 16 residues. Per germline, CDR1 LNHNV and CDR2 YYDKDF (reference sequence). In nucleotides, the CDR3 is TGTGCCACCAGCAGAAGGCGTGGGGCGGGCAATCAGCCCCAGCATTTT. This codes for CATSRRRGAGNQPQHF.

V usage is TRBV7-2 and J usage is TRBJ1-2; 8 nucleotides align to TRBD1. Germline CDR1 SGHTA, CDR2 FQGNSA. Losses at the gene ends were 5 bases for V and 4 bases for J; bases not matched to a gene: 0. CDR3 size: 12 residues. CDR3 sequence reads: CASSDRGYGYTF. DNA of the CDR3: TGTGCCAGCAGCGACAGGGGCTATGGCTACACCTTC.

This chain joins TRBV12-5 and TRBJ2-1, with unresolved D. Trimming left V 3 bases short and J 9 bases short, with 12 bases between. Germline CDR1 and CDR2: LGHNT and FRNRAP. This CDR3 comprises 13 residues. CDR3: CASGLSGGREQFF. The CDR3 DNA reads TGTGCTAGTGGTTTAAGTGGCGGTCGTGAGCAGTTCTTC.

The chain employs TRBV27 and TRBJ2-1; D remains ambiguous. The CDR3 spans 17 residues. Trimming removed 5 bases at V and 0 bases at J, with 17 bases between. Germline V lookup: CDR1 MNHEY, CDR2 SMNVEV (reference sequence). Here the CDR3 reads CASSPSNYRRSYNEQFF. The CDR3 DNA reads as TGTGCCAGCAGTCCGTCCAACTACCGTCGCTCCTACAATGAGCAGTTCTTC.